These 24 T cell receptor beta chains were sequenced from one sample in a study of cytomegalovirus exposure and HLA in healthy donors (dated by TCRdb to the late 2010s). Libraries were prepared through the immunoSEQ multiplex PCR assay. For the multiplex PCR, a mixture combining 60 forward primers for TCR Vbeta segments and 13 reverse primers for TCR Jbeta segments was used. TCRdb re-hosts the immuneACCESS table, in-frame sequences only. Its copies lack some clones; in the studies checked, an unresolved V gene accounts for under half of them, and the cause for the rest is not known. For this sample the table gives 130,000 or so clones, of which roughly 70% were detected only once. The ten biggest clones cover 6% to 8.5% of the sample. Sequencing was performed on PBMCs. All receptors derive from a man aged 40-50 years in good health and CMV-seropositive.

This clone was seen ten or more times. This chain connects TRBV6-1 to TRBJ2-3; D might be TRBD2 (6 bases). The V end was cut by 10 bases, the J end by 0 bases, with 11 bases between. Germline CDR1 is MNHNS and CDR2 is SASEGT. The CDR3 length is 13 residues. DNA of the CDR3: TGTGCCACGTGCGGGGATAGCACAGATACGCAGTATTTT. Protein: CATCGDSTDTQYF.

The chain joins TRBV27 to TRBJ2-7; D is undetermined. The CDR3 runs to 12 residues. CDR1 and CDR2 (germline): MNHEY, SMNVEV (reference sequence). Trimming removed 4 bases from V and 2 bases from J, with 6 bases in between. CDR3: CASSSHTYEQYF. The DNA of the CDR3 is TGTGCCAGCAGTTCCCACACCTACGAGCAGTACTTC.

This clone was seen a handful of times. V is TRBV7-9 and J is TRBJ2-7; D is uncertain. Per germline, CDR1 SEHNR and CDR2 FQNEAQ (reference sequence). This CDR3 spans 15 amino acids. The germline V and J ends were trimmed by 1 base and 0 bases, with 10 bases remaining between them. The CDR3 nucleotides read TGTGCCAGCAGCTTAGGGAGAACCCGCTCCTACGAGCAGTACTTC. Amino acids: CASSLGRTRSYEQYF.

The chain employs TRBV4-1 and TRBJ2-2; 12 bases fit TRBD1. This CDR3 has 18 residues. J was trimmed by 1 base and V by 2 bases; bases with no gene match: 5. CDR1 MGHRA and CDR2 YSYEKL come from the germline V gene. CDR3 DNA sequence: TGCGCCAGCAGCCAACCCGGGACAGGGGGCTTGAACACCGGGGAGCTGTTTTTT. Amino acids: CASSQPGTGGLNTGELFF.

This chain links TRBV5-1 with TRBJ1-2; TRBD1 aligns across 7 bases. The CDR3 contains 13 residues. Germline CDR1 and CDR2: SGHRS and YFSETQ. J was trimmed by 5 bases and V by 4 bases; bases with no gene match: 5. In DNA, the CDR3 is TGCGCCAGCAGCCCGGGACAGAAGTATGGCTACACCTTC. It yields the protein CASSPGQKYGYTF.

In its sample, this clone was seen a few times. The rearrangement links TRBV27 to TRBJ1-2; 8 bases line up with TRBD1. Germline lookup yields CDR1 MNHEY and CDR2 SMNVEV (reference sequence). There are 15 residues in the CDR3. V shed 6 bases and J 5 bases; nucleotides not matched to a gene: 11. The CDR3 DNA follows: TGTGCCAGCAGGACTTTCCGACAGGGGAGGTATGGCTACACCTTC. The encoded protein is CASRTFRQGRYGYTF.

The genes are TRBV13 and TRBJ2-7; 7 nucleotides line up with TRBD1. The trim removed 2 bases at V and 7 bases at J, leaving 2 bases unmatched. CDR3 size: 12 residues. Germline V gives CDR1 PRHDT, CDR2 FYEKMQ (reference sequence). CDR3: CASSLKDREQYF. The CDR3 bases are TGTGCCAGCAGCTTAAAGGACAGGGAGCAGTACTTC.

The V call is TRBV11-2, the J call TRBJ2-2, with 8 bases lining up with TRBD2. The CDR3 extends over 15 amino acids. Per the germline V gene, CDR1 is SGHAT and CDR2 is FQNNGV. V shed 3 bases, J shed 6 bases, and the junction held 6 bases outside the gene matches. The CDR3: CASSFGGRTAGELFF. CDR3 DNA sequence: TGTGCCAGCAGCTTCGGCGGGAGGACGGCCGGGGAGCTGTTTTTT.

V and J are TRBV9 and TRBJ2-3, with 8 bases that match TRBD1. The germline V gene has CDR1 SGDLS and CDR2 YYNGEE. There are 16 residues in the CDR3. Trimming at V came to 4 bases and at J to 2 bases, leaving 9 bases not matched to a gene. This CDR3 is CASSIRQGRFTDTQYF. CDR3 in DNA: TGTGCCAGCAGCATAAGACAGGGGCGATTCACAGATACGCAGTATTTT.

This clone came up once. The chain recombines TRBV27 with TRBJ2-1; 8 nucleotides line up with TRBD1. This CDR3 comprises 15 residues. Germline CDR1 MNHEY, CDR2 SMNVEV (reference sequence). V lost 3 bases, J lost 5 bases, and 6 bases stayed unmatched. The CDR3 coding sequence is TGTGCCAGCAGTTTGAGACAGGGGATAAACAATGAGCAGTTCTTC. Translating it yields CASSLRQGINNEQFF.

V and J are TRBV6-1 and TRBJ2-1; possibly TRBD1 for D (5 bases). Trimming removed 7 bases at V and 11 bases at J, with 15 bases between. Germline CDR1 MNHNS, CDR2 SASEGT. CDR3 length: 12 residues. CDR3 coding DNA: TGTGCCAGCACCCCGACAGTTTACAAGCAGTTCTTC. As protein: CASTPTVYKQFF.

The J gene is TRBJ2-7, the V gene TRBV7-9; weak D call: TRBD2 (5 bases). The CDR3 totals 15 residues. The germline V and J ends were trimmed by 6 bases and 0 bases, with 15 bases remaining between them. CDR1 is SEHNR and CDR2 is FQNEAQ in the germline V gene (reference sequence). The CDR3 loop is CASSLPGKSSYEQYF. Written as DNA, the CDR3 is TGTGCCAGCAGTCTACCCGGGAAGAGCTCCTACGAGCAGTACTTC.

The gene calls are TRBV6-1 and TRBJ1-5; TRBD1 aligns across 8 bases. The length of the CDR3 is 13 residues. Trimming took 6 bases from V and 9 from J; bases not matched to a gene: 7. Germline V gene sequence: CDR1 MNHNS, CDR2 SASEGT. CDR3 sequence: CASSTDREWPQHF. The CDR3 nucleotides read TGTGCCAGCAGCACGGACAGGGAGTGGCCCCAGCATTTT.

The chain joins TRBV5-1 to TRBJ2-7, with D possibly TRBD1 on 6 matching bases. Germline V CDR1 and CDR2: SGHRS, YFSETQ. The length of the CDR3 is 15 residues. V lost 1 base to trimming and J lost 4 bases, with 15 bases between them. For the CDR3, the DNA is TGCGCCAGCAGCTTGCAGGGGCTTTCTAATTACGAGCAGTACTTC. Translation: CASSLQGLSNYEQYF.

The rearrangement uses TRBV28 and TRBJ2-5; 7 bases are shared with TRBD1. V lost 5 bases to trimming and J lost 2 bases; unmatched junction nucleotides: 8. Per germline, CDR1 MDHEN and CDR2 SYDVKM. This CDR3 is built from 15 residues. The CDR3 is CASSLPGQLQETQYF. As DNA, the CDR3 is TGTGCCAGCAGTCTCCCGGGACAGCTACAAGAGACCCAGTACTTC.

The genes are TRBV6-1 and TRBJ2-5; 9 bases are a match to TRBD2. This CDR3 is built from 13 residues. The junction had 8 bases not matched to a gene; V was cut back by 6 bases and J by 9 bases. Per germline, CDR1 MNHNS and CDR2 SASEGT. CDR3 protein: CASRVAGDGAQYF. Written as DNA, the CDR3 is TGTGCCAGCAGGGTAGCGGGAGATGGGGCCCAGTACTTC.

The rearrangement joins TRBV18 to TRBJ1-4; 7 nucleotides align to TRBD1. V lost 3 bases and J lost 8; bases outside the gene matches: 6. CDR1 KGHSH and CDR2 LQKENI come from the germline V gene. The CDR3 totals 14 residues. CDR3 sequence: CASSPGTDGEKLFF. The CDR3 DNA is TGTGCCAGCTCACCGGGGACAGACGGGGAAAAACTGTTTTTT.

Points on this clone: This sample also contains other DNA sequences that code for the same CDR3. The CDR3 DNA follows: TGCGCCAGCAGCTTGGCCGCAGGCCTCCAGGAGACCCAGTACTTC. Amino acid sequence: CASSLAAGLQETQYF. This chain links TRBV5-1 with TRBJ2-5; no clear D gene. Trimming removed 0 bases from V and 5 bases from J, with 14 bases in between. This CDR3 region has 15 residues. Germline CDR1 and CDR2: SGHRS and YFSETQ.

This clone was recorded a few times. V and J are TRBV27 and TRBJ2-7, with TRBD1 matching over 8 bases. CDR3 size: 13 residues. Germline CDR1 is MNHEY and CDR2 is SMNVEV (reference sequence). The V gene end was trimmed by 5 bases and the J gene end by 3 bases; junction bases not matched to a gene: 3. The DNA of the CDR3 is TGTGCCAGCAGTGCAGGGGGCAACTACGAGCAGTACTTC. Translating it yields CASSAGGNYEQYF.

The gene calls are TRBV4-1 and TRBJ2-3; D perhaps matches TRBD2 (5 bases). The V end was cut by 0 bases, the J end by 4 bases, with 14 bases between. The CDR3 has 16 residues. Germline CDR1 is MGHRA and CDR2 is YSYEKL. CDR3 nucleotides: TGCGCCAGCAGCCAAGAAGGAGGCTTGAGGGCAGATACGCAGTATTTT. Translation gives CASSQEGGLRADTQYF.

In this sample, this clone turned up once. This chain's CDR3 is CASSLSQGTGRGTEAFF. The CDR3, as DNA: TGTGCCAGCAGCTTATCCCAAGGGACAGGGAGGGGGACTGAAGCTTTCTTT. The rearrangement joins TRBV11-2 to TRBJ1-1; 9 positions match TRBD1. The CDR3 has 17 amino acids. The germline V gene has CDR1 SGHAT and CDR2 FQNNGV. J gave up 5 bases and V 2 bases, and 12 bases lay outside the gene matches.

The chain recombines TRBV5-1 with TRBJ2-7, with 7 bases identical to TRBD1. The J segment lost 5 bases and the V segment lost 0 bases, leaving 5 bases of the junction unmatched. Germline lookup yields CDR1 SGHRS and CDR2 YFSETQ. The length of the CDR3 is 14 residues. The CDR3 protein is CASSLAQGWDEQYF. The CDR3 DNA sequence: TGCGCCAGCAGCTTGGCACAGGGGTGGGACGAGCAGTACTTC. Full variable domain (remainder filled in from reference TRBV5-1 and TRBJ2-7): KAGVTQTPRYLIKTRGQQVTLSCSPISGHRSVSWYQQTPGQGLQFLFEYFSETQRNKGNFPGRFSGRQFSNSRSEMNVSTLELGDSALYLCASSLAQGWDEQYFGPGTRLTVT.

The chain joins TRBV10-3 to TRBJ1-2; possibly TRBD1 for D (5 bases). V dropped 2 bases and J dropped 4 bases, with 8 bases sitting between them. Germline CDR1 is ENHRY and CDR2 is SYGVKD. The CDR3 totals 13 residues. This CDR3 reads CAISEDSSYGYTF. The CDR3 DNA reads as TGTGCCATCAGTGAGGACAGTTCCTATGGCTACACCTTC.

The V and J genes are TRBV27 and TRBJ2-7; D might be TRBD1 (5 bases). The CDR3 totals 14 residues. CDR1 and CDR2 (germline): MNHEY, SMNVEV (reference sequence). V was shortened by 3 bases and J by 5 bases, with 14 bases between the two germline ends. Here the CDR3 DNA reads TGTGCCAGCAGTTTTACCCCACTACAGGACGAGCAGTACTTC. It specifies CASSFTPLQDEQYF.